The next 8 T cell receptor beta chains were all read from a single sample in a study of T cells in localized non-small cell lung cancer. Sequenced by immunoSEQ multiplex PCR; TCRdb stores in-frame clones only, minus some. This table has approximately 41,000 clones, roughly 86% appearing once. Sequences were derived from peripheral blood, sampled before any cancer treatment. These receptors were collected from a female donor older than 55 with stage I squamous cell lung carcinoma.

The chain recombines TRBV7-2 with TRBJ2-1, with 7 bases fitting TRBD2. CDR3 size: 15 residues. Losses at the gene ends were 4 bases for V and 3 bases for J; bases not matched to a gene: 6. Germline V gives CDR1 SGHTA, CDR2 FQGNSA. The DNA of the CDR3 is TGTGCCAGCAGCTCAACTAGCGCGGACTACAATGAGCAGTTCTTC. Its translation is CASSSTSADYNEQFF.

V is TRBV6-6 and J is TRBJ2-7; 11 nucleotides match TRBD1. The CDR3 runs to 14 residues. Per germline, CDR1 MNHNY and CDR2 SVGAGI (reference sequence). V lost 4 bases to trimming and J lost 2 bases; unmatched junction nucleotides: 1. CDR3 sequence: CASSSGQGAYEQYF. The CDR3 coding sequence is TGTGCCAGCAGTTCGGGACAGGGGGCCTACGAGCAGTACTTC.

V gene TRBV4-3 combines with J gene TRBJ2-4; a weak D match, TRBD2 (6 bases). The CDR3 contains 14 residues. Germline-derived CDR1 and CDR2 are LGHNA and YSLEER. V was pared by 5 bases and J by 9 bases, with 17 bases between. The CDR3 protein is CASSAGTSHGIQYF. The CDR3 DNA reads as TGCGCCAGCAGCGCCGGGACTTCCCATGGCATTCAGTACTTC.

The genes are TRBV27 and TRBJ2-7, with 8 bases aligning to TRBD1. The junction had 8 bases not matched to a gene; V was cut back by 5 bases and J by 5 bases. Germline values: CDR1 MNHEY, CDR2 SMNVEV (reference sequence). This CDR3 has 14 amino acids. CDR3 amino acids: CASSQRQGSHEQYF. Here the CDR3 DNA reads TGTGCCAGCAGTCAAAGACAGGGGAGCCACGAGCAGTACTTC.

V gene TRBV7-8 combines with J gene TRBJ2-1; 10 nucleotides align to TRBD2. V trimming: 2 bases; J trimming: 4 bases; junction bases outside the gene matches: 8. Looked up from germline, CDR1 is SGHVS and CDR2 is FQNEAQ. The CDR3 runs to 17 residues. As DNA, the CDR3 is TGTGCCAGCAGCTTAACGGCTAGCGGGAGAAGATACAATGAGCAGTTCTTC. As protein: CASSLTASGRRYNEQFF.

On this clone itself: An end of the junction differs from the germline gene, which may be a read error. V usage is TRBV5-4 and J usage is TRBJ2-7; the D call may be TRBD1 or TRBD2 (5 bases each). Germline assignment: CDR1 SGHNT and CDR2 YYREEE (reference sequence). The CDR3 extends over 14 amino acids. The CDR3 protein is CASSQAGGSSEQYF. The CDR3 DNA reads TGCGCCAGCAGCCAAGCTGGGGGTTCGAGTGAGCAGTACTTC.

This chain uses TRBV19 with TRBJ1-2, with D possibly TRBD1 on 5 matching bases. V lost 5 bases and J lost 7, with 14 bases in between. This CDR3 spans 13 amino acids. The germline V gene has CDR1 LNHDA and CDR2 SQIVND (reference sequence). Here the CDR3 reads CASSQAGYSGYTF. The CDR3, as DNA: TGTGCCAGTAGTCAGGCAGGGTACTCTGGCTACACCTTC.

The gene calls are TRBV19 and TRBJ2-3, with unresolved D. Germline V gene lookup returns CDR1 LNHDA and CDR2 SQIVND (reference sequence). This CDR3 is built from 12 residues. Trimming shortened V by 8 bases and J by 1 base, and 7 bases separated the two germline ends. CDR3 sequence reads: CASSPRTDTQYF. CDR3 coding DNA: TGTGCCAGTTCTCCGCGCACAGATACGCAGTATTTT.